Listed below are T cell receptor beta chains from one sample, sequenced in a study of blood T cells in healthy people across ages. Each CDR3 protein gets one entry after TCRdb re-called the 5' RACE reads with MiXCR. The data hold hundreds of thousands of distinct CDR3 sequences, with roughly 52% observed a single time. The material sequenced was blood. The receptor set was obtained from a man aged 30 to 45 in good health. CDR3s include the opening cysteine and the closing phenylalanine or tryptophan. The D gene is left open where the match is weak. For some rows the clone size is stated as once, few or many, or as a class when expanded; others skip it.

clone size	D gene	V gene	J gene	CDR3 protein	CDR3 DNA
few	-	TRBV6-2/TRBV6-3	TRBJ2-1	CASSDPSGIRYNEQFF	TGTGCCAGCAGTGACCCGTCGGGCATTCGGTACAATGAGCAGTTCTTC
-	TRBD1	TRBV6-5	TRBJ2-7	CASSWGTGARYEQYF	TGTGCCAGCAGTTGGGGGACAGGGGCTCGCTACGAGCAGTACTTC
-	TRBD2	TRBV6-2/TRBV6-3	TRBJ2-1	CASSYSGGGIYEQFF	TGTGCCAGCAGTTACTCTGGCGGGGGGATATATGAGCAGTTCTTC
many	-	TRBV28	TRBJ2-5	CASSHKETQYF	TGTGCCAGCAGCCATAAGGAGACCCAGTACTTC
once	TRBD1	TRBV27	TRBJ2-7	CASSHGTGHEQYF	TGTGCCAGCAGTCACGGGACAGGACACGAGCAGTACTTC
-	TRBD2	TRBV7-2	TRBJ2-5	CASSPLTSAGETQYF	TGTGCCAGCAGCCCCTTGACTAGCGCCGGGGAGACCCAGTACTTC
-	-	TRBV6-2/TRBV6-3	TRBJ1-1	CASKEDTSVNTEAFF	TGTGCCAGCAAGGAGGACACTTCCGTGAACACTGAAGCTTTCTTT
-	-	TRBV6-7	TRBJ2-5	CASSPQQEYKTQYF	TGTGCCAGCAGTCCCCAGCAAGAGTACAAGACCCAGTACTTC
-	TRBD2	TRBV6-5	TRBJ2-1	CASSYFPRGGQNEQFF	TGTGCCAGCAGTTACTTCCCCCGCGGGGGGCAAAATGAGCAGTTCTTC
many	-	TRBV27	TRBJ2-4	CASRRTEGNIQYF	TGTGCCAGCAGACGGACGGAGGGAAACATTCAGTACTTC
few	-	TRBV10-3	TRBJ2-7	CAICQTGEGEQYF	TGTGCCATCTGTCAGACAGGGGAGGGCGAGCAGTACTTC
-	TRBD1	TRBV7-6	TRBJ2-1	CASSYDRGYGNEQFF	TGTGCCAGCAGCTATGACAGGGGGTATGGCAATGAGCAGTTCTTC
-	-	TRBV20-1	TRBJ1-1	CSARAAGPNTEAFF	TGCAGTGCTAGAGCGGCGGGGCCGAACACTGAAGCTTTCTTT
-	-	TRBV9	TRBJ1-1	CASSVLQGSTEAFF	TGTGCCAGCAGCGTCCTACAGGGTAGTACTGAAGCTTTCTTT
-	-	TRBV7-2	TRBJ2-5	CASSLGVRGGETQYF	TGTGCCAGCAGCTTAGGGGTCCGGGGCGGAGAGACCCAGTACTTC
-	TRBD2	TRBV7-9	TRBJ2-3	CASSLLPSGTTDTQYF	TGTGCCAGCAGCTTACTCCCTAGCGGAACCACAGATACGCAGTATTTT
once	-	TRBV6-2/TRBV6-3	TRBJ2-3	CASEGGSSITDTQYF	TGTGCCAGTGAGGGGGGCAGCTCCATCACAGATACGCAGTATTTT
-	-	TRBV10-3	TRBJ2-3	CAISEATTGTDTQYF	TGTGCCATCAGTGAGGCTACCACAGGAACAGATACGCAGTATTTT
-	-	TRBV4-1	TRBJ2-6	CASSQLLSGASVLTF	TGCGCCAGCAGCCAGCTCCTCTCTGGGGCCAGCGTCCTGACTTTC
-	-	TRBV2	TRBJ2-2	CASTHPNTGELFF	TGTGCCAGCACCCATCCGAACACCGGGGAGCTGTTTTTT
few	-	TRBV7-2	TRBJ2-1	CASSFGPDPANEQFF	TGTGCCAGCAGCTTCGGGCCAGACCCCGCCAATGAGCAGTTCTTC
-	-	TRBV5-1	TRBJ2-7	CASFNSRADSYEQYF	TGCGCCAGCTTTAACTCCCGGGCGGACAGCTACGAGCAGTACTTC
-	-	TRBV20-1	TRBJ2-7	CSARDRPGDYEQYF	TGCAGTGCTAGAGATAGACCGGGGGACTACGAGCAGTACTTC
few	-	TRBV7-2	TRBJ2-5	CASSPDNQETQYF	TGTGCCAGCAGCCCAGACAACCAAGAGACCCAGTACTTC
few	TRBD2	TRBV20-1	TRBJ2-1	CSARIPLAGRNEQFF	TGCAGTGCTAGAATCCCCCTAGCGGGGCGAAATGAGCAGTTCTTC
-	-	TRBV4-2	TRBJ2-7	CASSHLNGRNSYEQYF	TGTGCCAGCAGCCACCTCAACGGCAGGAACTCCTACGAGCAGTACTTC
-	-	TRBV28	TRBJ2-7	CASSLFREPYEQYF	TGTGCCAGCAGTTTATTTCGAGAACCCTACGAGCAGTACTTC
few	-	TRBV4-1	TRBJ1-2	CASIGDGDYGYTF	TGCGCCAGCATCGGGGACGGCGACTATGGCTACACCTTC
-	TRBD1	TRBV10-3	TRBJ2-5	CAISDPGEQGGETQYF	TGTGCCATCAGTGATCCCGGGGAACAGGGGGGAGAGACCCAGTACTTC
-	-	TRBV6-2/TRBV6-3	TRBJ2-1	CASSYARPRQVNEQFF	TGTGCCAGCAGTTACGCGCGACCCCGACAGGTCAATGAGCAGTTCTTC
-	-	TRBV10-3	TRBJ1-1	CAISEGRGGPSTEAFF	TGTGCCATCAGTGAAGGAAGGGGGGGGCCGAGCACTGAAGCTTTCTTT
-	TRBD1	TRBV24-1	TRBJ2-1	CTTSDTRQGVINEQFF	TGTACCACCAGTGATACCCGACAGGGGGTGATCAATGAGCAGTTCTTC
-	-	TRBV28	TRBJ1-2	CASSSPANGDYGYTF	TGTGCCAGCAGTTCCCCAGCGAACGGAGACTATGGCTACACCTTC
few	-	TRBV20-1	TRBJ2-7	CSADGSPAYEQYF	TGCAGTGCTGACGGGAGTCCGGCCTACGAGCAGTACTTC
few	TRBD1	TRBV12-5	TRBJ1-1	CASAPPTGGWVDFF	TGTGCTAGTGCCCCGCCGACAGGGGGCTGGGTTGATTTCTTT
-	-	TRBV13	TRBJ2-7	CASSWRDVTYEQYF	TGTGCCAGCAGCTGGCGGGACGTAACCTACGAGCAGTACTTC
-	TRBD1	TRBV6-2/TRBV6-3	TRBJ2-7	CASSYPSGGYEQYF	TGTGCCAGCAGTTACCCCTCAGGGGGCTACGAGCAGTACTTC
-	TRBD2	TRBV20-1	TRBJ2-5	CSARERVAGVQETQYF	TGCAGTGCTAGAGAGAGAGTAGCGGGGGTCCAAGAGACCCAGTACTTC
-	-	TRBV7-8	TRBJ1-2	CASSPEGGANYGYTF	TGTGCCAGCAGCCCCGAAGGGGGAGCTAACTATGGCTACACCTTC
few	-	TRBV27	TRBJ2-5	CASSLPGGTQYF	TGTGCCAGCAGTTTACCCGGAGGGACCCAGTACTTC
once	-	TRBV28	TRBJ2-7	CASSLARISYNEQYF	TGTGCCAGCAGTTTAGCGCGTATCTCCTACAATGAGCAGTACTTC